The text below deals with one T cell receptor beta chain. TCRdb's table, derived via immunoSEQ multiplex PCR, lists solely in-frame clones and lacks some. The data contain tens of thousands of clones, roughly 90% of them singletons. The data stem from a study of OX40 agonist ivuxolimab in advanced cancers. Germline V CDR1 and CDR2: SGHTA, FQGNSA. The CDR3 spans 18 residues. J lost 1 base, V lost 1 base, and 9 bases had no gene match. This clonotype was sampled from an adult with an advanced solid tumor such as melanoma, head and neck, liver or kidney cancer. V gene TRBV7-2 combines with J gene TRBJ1-1; 10 bases match TRBD1. Material: CD4+ or CD8+ T cells sorted from blood, obtained in a trial of the OX40 agonist ivuxolimab. The DNA for the CDR3 is TGTGCCAGCAGCTTAGTCGGCTTCCGGACAGGGGGGAACACTGAAGCTTTCTTT. This codes for CASSLVGFRTGGNTEAFF. Combining the CDR3 with reference TRBV7-2 and TRBJ1-1 gives the whole variable domain GAGVSQSPSNKVTEKGKDVELRCDPISGHTALYWYRQSLGQGLEFLIYFQGNSAPDKSGLPSDRFSAERTGGSVSTLTIQRTQQEDSAVYLCASSLVGFRTGGNTEAFFGQGTRLTVV.